A selection of T cell receptor beta chains follows, all from one sample in a study of T cell responses to AZD1222 COVID-19 vaccine. TCRdb's table, derived via immunoSEQ multiplex PCR, lists solely in-frame clones and lacks some. The sample consists of roughly 120,000 clones, about 86% of them appearing once. The sequencing used peripheral blood, collected 28 days after the second AZD1222 dose. The origin of the receptors is an adult who received the AZD1222 COVID-19 vaccine. Each CDR3 is given with its conserved first and last residue.

v_gene | CDR3aa
TRBV5-5 | CASSFLPPGFEKLFF
TRBV6-5 | CASSDRARGYTF
TRBV21-1 | CASSKLDEWNTEAFF
TRBV7-3 | CASSSPGLAGYTGELFF
TRBV6-5 | CASSYSGGGTQYF
TRBV4-1 | CASSFGQGEQETQYF
TRBV11-2 | CASSLGAGDTGELFF
TRBV6-1 | CASSEGSGGPNVLTF
TRBV2 | CASSEAGTAFSNTEAFF
TRBV29-1 | CSVNRQTGEGYTF
TRBV2 | CASSDLRGYYGYTF
TRBV2 | CASSAGISGHEQYF
TRBV11-1 | CASSLAGGGNWANVLTF
TRBV19 | CASSIQNTGELFF
TRBV29-1 | CSIESDRGEEQYF
TRBV5-1 | CASSLHSGRYEQYF
TRBV14 | CASSQDLVGSYTDTQYF
TRBV12-2 | CASRCTDTRNQPQHF
TRBV19 | CASNAAAGGGNYGYTF
TRBV7-9 | CASSSDRTGPYEQYF
TRBV5-4 | CASHRVQETQYF
TRBV11-2 | CASSPGQNNYGYTF
TRBV15 | CATGAGAADTQYF
TRBV28 | CASSFKTEAFF
TRBV6-5 | CASSYFATANTGELFF
TRBV5-8 | CASSRPRGHEQFF
TRBV13 | CASSQRQLWAEAFF
TRBV6-5 | CASSYYRRAVRNTIYF
TRBV28 | CASSRTPNTEAFF
TRBV4-1 | CASSLGTGRNEKLFF
TRBV10-3 | CAISTGTGFGNEQFF
TRBV4-1 | CASSQDLRLAPTDTQYF
TRBV6-2/TRBV6-3 | CASSRRGGQTQYF
TRBV30 | CAWRSRGRANTEAFF
TRBV7-7 | CASSPSGLYEQYF
TRBV15 | CATSRDIDTEAFF
TRBV21-1 | CASSRGDIGGLTYNSPLHF
TRBV10-3 | CAISDEAKEQFF
TRBV27 | CASSFLTGAVGTDTQYF
TRBV6-5 | CATQPWRESADTQYF
TRBV7-6 | CASSLDRGWGRNSGANVLTF
TRBV7-7 | CASSPTSGGDTQYF
TRBV11-2 | CASSLDRGYEQYF
TRBV11-2 | CASSAGAGGYGYTF